This T cell receptor beta chain was identified in a study of blood T cell repertoires in COVID-19. Those enrolled in Seattle joined during active infection and were followed longitudinally afterward. Produced via immunoSEQ multiplex PCR; TCRdb's table is partial and in-frame only. The data contain about 160,000 clones, approximately 90% of them singletons. CDR1 and CDR2 (germline): LNHDA, SQIVND (reference sequence). The CDR3 is 14 residues long. V was shortened by 3 bases and J by 6 bases, with 12 bases between the two germline ends. Sequenced: peripheral blood. This TCR was recovered from a man in his late teens or twenties with COVID-19, enrolled during active disease. This chain joins TRBV19 and TRBJ2-1; D not resolved. CDR3 coding DNA: TGTGCCAGTAGTATTGGGCCCAGATTCAATGAGCAGTTCTTC. It specifies CASSIGPRFNEQFF.